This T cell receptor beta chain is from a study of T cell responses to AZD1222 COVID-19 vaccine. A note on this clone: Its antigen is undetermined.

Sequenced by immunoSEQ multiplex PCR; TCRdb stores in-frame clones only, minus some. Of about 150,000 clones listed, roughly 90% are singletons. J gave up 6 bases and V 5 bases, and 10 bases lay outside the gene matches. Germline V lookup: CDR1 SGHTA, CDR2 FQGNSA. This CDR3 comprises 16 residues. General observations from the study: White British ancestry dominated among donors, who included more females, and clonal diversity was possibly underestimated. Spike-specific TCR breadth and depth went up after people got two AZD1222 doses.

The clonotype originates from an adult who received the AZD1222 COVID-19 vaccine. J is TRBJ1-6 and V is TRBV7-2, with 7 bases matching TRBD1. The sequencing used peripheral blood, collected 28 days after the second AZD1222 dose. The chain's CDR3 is CASSLTGTAANSPLHF. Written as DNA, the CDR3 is TGTGCCAGCAGCCTAACCGGGACAGCAGCTAATTCACCCCTCCACTTT. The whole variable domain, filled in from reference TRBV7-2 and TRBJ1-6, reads GAGVSQSPSNKVTEKGKDVELRCDPISGHTALYWYRQSLGQGLEFLIYFQGNSAPDKSGLPSDRFSAERTGGSVSTLTIQRTQQEDSAVYLCASSLTGTAANSPLHFGNGTRLTVT.